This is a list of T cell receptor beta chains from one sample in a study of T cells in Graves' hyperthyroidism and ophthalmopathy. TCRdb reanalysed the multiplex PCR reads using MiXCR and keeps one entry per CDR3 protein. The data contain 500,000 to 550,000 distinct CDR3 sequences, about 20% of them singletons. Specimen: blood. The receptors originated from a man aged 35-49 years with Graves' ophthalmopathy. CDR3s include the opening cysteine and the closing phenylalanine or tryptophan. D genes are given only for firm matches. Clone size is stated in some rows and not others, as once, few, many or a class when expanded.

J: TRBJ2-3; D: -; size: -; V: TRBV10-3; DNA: TGTGCCATCAGTGACCCCTTCCCCCCCCGACGGATCACAGATACGCAGTATTTT; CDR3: CAISDPFPPRRITDTQYF
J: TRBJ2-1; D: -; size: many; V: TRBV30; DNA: TGTGCCTGGAACCAGGGTGGTGAGCAGTTCTTC; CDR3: CAWNQGGEQFF
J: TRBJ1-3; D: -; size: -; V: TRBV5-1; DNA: TGCGCCAGCAGCTTGACGGGGAACTCTGGAAACACCATATATTTT; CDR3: CASSLTGNSGNTIYF
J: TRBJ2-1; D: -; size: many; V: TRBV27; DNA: TGTGCCAGCAGTGGGGGGGGGTCCACAGGGCACTCCTACAATGAGCAGTTCTTC; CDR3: CASSGGGSTGHSYNEQFF
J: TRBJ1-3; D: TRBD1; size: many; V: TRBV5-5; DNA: TGTGCCAGCAGCCGAAGACAGGGGTGGAACACCATATATTTT; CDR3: CASSRRQGWNTIYF
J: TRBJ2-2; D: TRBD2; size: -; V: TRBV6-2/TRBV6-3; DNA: TGTGCCAGCAGTTACAAGAGACTAGCGGGACTGAACACCGGGGGGCTGTTTTTT; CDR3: CASSYKRLAGLNTGGLFF
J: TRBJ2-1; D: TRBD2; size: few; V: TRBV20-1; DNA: TGCAGTGCTAGAGATGGGACTAGGGGTTGGAATGAGCAGTTCTTC; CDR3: CSARDGTRGWNEQFF
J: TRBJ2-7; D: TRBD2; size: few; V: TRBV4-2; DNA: TGTGCCAGCAGCCAAGAGGTGGGACTAGAGTCCTCCGAGCAGTACTTC; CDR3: CASSQEVGLESSEQYF
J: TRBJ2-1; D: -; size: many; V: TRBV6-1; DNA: TGTGCCAGCACCCCAGGGGGACTCGCCTACAATGAGCAGTTCTTC; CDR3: CASTPGGLAYNEQFF
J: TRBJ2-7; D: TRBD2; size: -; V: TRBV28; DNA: TGTGCCAGCAGTTCAGCCGGGCCCCTAGCGGGAGTGTACGAGCAGTACTTC; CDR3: CASSSAGPLAGVYEQYF
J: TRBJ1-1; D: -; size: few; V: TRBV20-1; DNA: TGCAGTGCTAGCGAACGGAGGGCCAGCACTGAAGCTTTCTTT; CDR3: CSASERRASTEAFF
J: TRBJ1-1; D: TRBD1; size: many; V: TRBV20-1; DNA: TGCAGTGCTAGACAGGGGGCTTCTGAAGCTTTCTTT; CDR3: CSARQGASEAFF
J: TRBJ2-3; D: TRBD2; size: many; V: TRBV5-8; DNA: TGTGCCAGCAGCTTGGGCGGGAGGACGTCAGATACGCAGTATTTT; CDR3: CASSLGGRTSDTQYF
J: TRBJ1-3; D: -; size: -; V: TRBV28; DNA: TGTGCCAGCAGTGGGGCCCTCTCTGGAAACACCATATATTTT; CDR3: CASSGALSGNTIYF
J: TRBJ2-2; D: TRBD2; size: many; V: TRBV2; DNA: TGTGCCAGCAGGATCCCTAGCGGGAGTCTAGGAACCGGGGAGCTGTTTTTT; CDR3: CASRIPSGSLGTGELFF
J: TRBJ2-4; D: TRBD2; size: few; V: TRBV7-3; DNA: TGTGCCAGCAGCTTCTCTAGCGGGGGTCAAAACATTCAGTACTTC; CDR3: CASSFSSGGQNIQYF
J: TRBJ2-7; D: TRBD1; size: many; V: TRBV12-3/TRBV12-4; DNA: TGTGCCAGCAGGCTAGGGACAGGTTCGTCCTACGAGCAGTACTTC; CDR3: CASRLGTGSSYEQYF
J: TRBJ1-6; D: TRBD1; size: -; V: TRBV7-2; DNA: TGTGCCAGCAGCGACAGGGGAAGATCACCCCTCCACTTT; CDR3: CASSDRGRSPLHF
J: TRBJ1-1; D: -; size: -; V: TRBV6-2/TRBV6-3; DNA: TGTGCCAGCAGAAGCGGACAGACAGTTGAGGCTTTCTTT; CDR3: CASRSGQTVEAFF
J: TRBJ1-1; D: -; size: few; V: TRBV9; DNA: TGTGCCAGCAGTCGGGCCTACCGGTTGACGAACACTGAAGCTTTCTTT; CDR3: CASSRAYRLTNTEAFF
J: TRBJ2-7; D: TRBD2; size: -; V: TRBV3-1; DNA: TGTGCCAGCAGCCAAACTAGCGGCCTTGCTCACGAGCAGTACTTC; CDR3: CASSQTSGLAHEQYF
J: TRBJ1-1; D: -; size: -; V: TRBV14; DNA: TGTGCCAGCAGTTCACGGGGGGGCTTAGAAGCTTTCTTT; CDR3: CASSSRGGLEAFF
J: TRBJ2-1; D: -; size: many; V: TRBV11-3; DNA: TGTGCCAGCAGTTCGGGACTCCACGGGGAGCAGTTCTTC; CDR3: CASSSGLHGEQFF
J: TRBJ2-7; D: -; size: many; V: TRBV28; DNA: TGTGCCAGCAGAACTACAGGTTCCTACGAGCAGTACTTC; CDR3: CASRTTGSYEQYF
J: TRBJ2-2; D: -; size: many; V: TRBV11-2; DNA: TGTGCCAGCAGCTTATCCGTCACCGGGGAGCTGTTTTTT; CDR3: CASSLSVTGELFF
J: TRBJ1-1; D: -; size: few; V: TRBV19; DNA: TGTGCCAGTAGTATCCACCGGACACGCGCCTTGAACACTGAAGCTTTCTTT; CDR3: CASSIHRTRALNTEAFF
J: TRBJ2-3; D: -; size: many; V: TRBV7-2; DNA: TGTGCCAGCAGCTTAGCCTCCAATAGGATGTGGCAAACAGATACGCAGTATTTT; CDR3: CASSLASNRMWQTDTQYF
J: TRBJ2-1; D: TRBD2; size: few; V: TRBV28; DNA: TGTGCCAGCAGTACCACTTGGGCGGGGGGGCAGTTCTTC; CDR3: CASSTTWAGGQFF
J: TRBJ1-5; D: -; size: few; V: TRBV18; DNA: TGTGCCAGCTCACTGTCCCAGCAAGATAGCAATCAGCCCCAGCATTTT; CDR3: CASSLSQQDSNQPQHF
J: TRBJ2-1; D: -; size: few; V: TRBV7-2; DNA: TGTGCCAGCAGCTCTCCCGGGGGCTCCTACAATGAGCAGTTCTTC; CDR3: CASSSPGGSYNEQFF
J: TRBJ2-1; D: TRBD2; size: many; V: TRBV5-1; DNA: TGCGCCAGCAGTCTTAGCGGGGGCCCTTACAATGAGCAGTTCTTC; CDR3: CASSLSGGPYNEQFF
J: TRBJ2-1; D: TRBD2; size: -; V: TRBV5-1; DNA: TGCGCCAGCAGCTTGGTTCTACTAGCGGGAGAAAACAATGAGCAGTTCTTC; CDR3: CASSLVLLAGENNEQFF
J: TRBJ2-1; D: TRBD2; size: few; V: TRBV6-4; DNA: TGTGCCAGCAGTCGAACTAGCGGGGGTCTGAGTGAGCAGTTCTTC; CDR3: CASSRTSGGLSEQFF
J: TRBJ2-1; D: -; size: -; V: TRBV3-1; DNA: TGTGCCAGCAGCCAAGGGGCCGGGTTCATGAATGAGCAGTTCTTC; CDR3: CASSQGAGFMNEQFF
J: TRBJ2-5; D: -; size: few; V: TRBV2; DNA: TGTGCCAGCGTTTTAGCGGTCCCCCAGGAGACCCAGTACTTC; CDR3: CASVLAVPQETQYF
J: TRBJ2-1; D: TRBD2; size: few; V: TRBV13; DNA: TGTGCCAGCAGCTTATCTGAGGGACTAGCGGGCAGGGAGCAGTTCTTC; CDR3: CASSLSEGLAGREQFF
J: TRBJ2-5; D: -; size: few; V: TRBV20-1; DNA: TGCAGTGCTAGCCCGCCCCCAGAGACCCAGTACTTC; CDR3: CSASPPPETQYF
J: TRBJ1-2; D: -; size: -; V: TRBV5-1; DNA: TGCGCCAGCAGCTTGAATCCATCAGGGTCTCATGGCTACACCTTC; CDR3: CASSLNPSGSHGYTF
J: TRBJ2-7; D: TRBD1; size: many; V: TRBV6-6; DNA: TGTGCCAGCAGTTACCCGGGACAGGGTAGCGGCTACGAGCAGTACTTC; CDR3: CASSYPGQGSGYEQYF
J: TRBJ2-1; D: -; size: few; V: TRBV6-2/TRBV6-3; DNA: TGTGCCAGCGAGGCCAGGGAGGATGAGCAGTTCTTC; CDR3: CASEAREDEQFF
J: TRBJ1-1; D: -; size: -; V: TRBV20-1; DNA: TGCAGTGCTAGAGAGCAGGGGTTCACTGAAGCTTTCTTT; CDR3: CSAREQGFTEAFF
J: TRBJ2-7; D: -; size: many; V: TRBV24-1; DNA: TGTGCCACCAGTGACCTCGGGACAAGGGTTCCCTACGAGCAGTACTTC; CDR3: CATSDLGTRVPYEQYF
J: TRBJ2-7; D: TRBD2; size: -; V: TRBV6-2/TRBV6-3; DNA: TGTGCCAGCAGCGACCCGGGACTACTCGCCTACGAGCAGTACTTC; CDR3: CASSDPGLLAYEQYF
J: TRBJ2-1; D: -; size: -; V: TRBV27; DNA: TGTGCCAGCAGTTTGGGTCACTTCCCGTTGGTTGGTGAGCAGTTCTTC; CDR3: CASSLGHFPLVGEQFF
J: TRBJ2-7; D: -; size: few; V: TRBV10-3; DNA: TGTGCCACCGGTTCTTCAAGCTACGAGCAGTACTTC; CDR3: CATGSSSYEQYF